This TCR beta chain was observed in a study of T cell changes during pregnancy in multiple sclerosis. The method was immunoSEQ multiplex PCR; TCRdb's version includes in-frame clones alone and lacks a portion of them. The table lists 20,000 to 25,000 clones, less than 95% of them singletons. The CDR3 extends over 13 amino acids. The V end was cut by 6 bases, the J end by 4 bases, with 10 bases between. The germline gives CDR1 WSHSY, CDR2 SAAADI. The specimen was CD4+ T cells from peripheral blood mononuclear cells, collected in the third trimester of pregnancy. This TCR derives from a female donor with multiple sclerosis, enrolled in a pregnancy study. The chain joins TRBV10-2 to TRBJ2-1; no reliable D call. In DNA, the CDR3 is TGCGCCAGCAGACCAAATAGATACAATGAGCAGTTCTTC. Translating it yields CASRPNRYNEQFF.